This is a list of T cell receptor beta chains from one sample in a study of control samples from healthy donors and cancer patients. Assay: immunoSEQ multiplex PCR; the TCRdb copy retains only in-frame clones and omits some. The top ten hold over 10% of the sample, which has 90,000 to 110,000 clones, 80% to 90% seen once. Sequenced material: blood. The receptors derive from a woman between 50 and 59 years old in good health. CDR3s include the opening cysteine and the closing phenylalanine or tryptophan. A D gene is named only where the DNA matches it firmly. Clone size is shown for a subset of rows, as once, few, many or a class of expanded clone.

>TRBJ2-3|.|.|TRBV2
CANKDRLGRTDTQYF
TGTGCCAACAAGGACCGGCTGGGGCGCACAGATACGCAGTATTTT
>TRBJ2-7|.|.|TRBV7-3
CASSIGPTSYEQYF
TGTGCCAGCAGCATCGGGCCAACCTCCTACGAGCAGTACTTC
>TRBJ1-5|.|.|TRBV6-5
CASSRQLNQPQHF
TGTGCCAGCAGTAGACAGCTCAATCAGCCCCAGCATTTT
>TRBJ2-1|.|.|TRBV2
CASSDLVTTNEQFF
TGTGCCAGCAGTGATTTGGTGACGACCAATGAGCAGTTCTTC
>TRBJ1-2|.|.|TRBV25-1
CASSGRYRPNYGYTF
TGTGCCAGCAGTGGAAGGTACAGGCCTAACTATGGCTACACCTTC
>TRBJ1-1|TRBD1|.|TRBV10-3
CAISELQGIGTEAFF
TGTGCCATCAGTGAATTACAGGGGATAGGGACTGAAGCTTTCTTT
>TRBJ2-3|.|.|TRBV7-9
CASSPSGGTDTQYF
TGTGCCAGCAGCCCCTCGGGCGGCACAGATACGCAGTATTTT
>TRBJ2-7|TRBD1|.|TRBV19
CASSTRTGEDEQYF
TGTGCCAGTAGTACTAGGACAGGGGAGGACGAGCAGTACTTC
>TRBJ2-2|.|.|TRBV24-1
CATSAYSGSGELFF
TGTGCCACCAGTGCCTACAGCGGAAGCGGGGAGCTGTTTTTT
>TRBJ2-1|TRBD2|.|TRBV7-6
CASSQARGRENEQFF
TGTGCCAGCAGCCAGGCCCGCGGGAGGGAAAATGAGCAGTTCTTC
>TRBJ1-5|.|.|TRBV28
CASTSVMTEHQPQHF
TGTGCCAGCACCTCCGTGATGACGGAGCATCAGCCCCAGCATTTT
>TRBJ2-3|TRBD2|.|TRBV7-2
CASGSGGRTDTQYF
TGTGCCAGCGGTAGCGGGGGGCGTACAGATACGCAGTATTTT
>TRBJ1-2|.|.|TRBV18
CASSSGTGKRDYGYTF
TGTGCCAGCTCGTCAGGGACGGGGAAAAGAGACTATGGCTACACCTTC
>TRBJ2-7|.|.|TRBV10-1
CASSRADSYEQYF
TGCGCCAGCAGTCGGGCAGACTCCTACGAGCAGTACTTC
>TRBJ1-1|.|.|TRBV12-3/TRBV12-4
CASSLGLTSEAFF
TGTGCCAGCAGCTTGGGGCTTACCTCTGAAGCTTTCTTT
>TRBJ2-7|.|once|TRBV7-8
CASSLGGDWGEQYF
TGTGCCAGCAGCTTAGGGGGGGACTGGGGGGAGCAGTACTTC
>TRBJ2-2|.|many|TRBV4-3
CASSQESFSSNTGELFF
TGCGCCAGCAGCCAAGAATCCTTCTCGTCGAACACCGGGGAGCTGTTTTTT
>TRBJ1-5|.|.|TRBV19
CASSLGRNQPQHF
TGTGCCAGTAGTCTCGGGAGGAATCAGCCCCAGCATTTT
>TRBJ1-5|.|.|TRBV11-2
CASSDSSNQPQHF
TGTGCCAGCAGTGACAGTAGCAATCAGCCCCAGCATTTT
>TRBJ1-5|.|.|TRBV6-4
CASSDSAGEAQPQHF
TGTGCCAGCAGTGACTCAGCGGGGGAAGCTCAGCCCCAGCATTTT
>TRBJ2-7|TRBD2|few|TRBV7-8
CASSLGLAGEQYF
TGTGCCAGCAGTTTGGGACTAGCCGGCGAGCAGTACTTC
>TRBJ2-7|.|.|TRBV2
CASSEADSESYEQYF
TGTGCCAGCAGTGAAGCGGATTCAGAGTCCTACGAGCAGTACTTC
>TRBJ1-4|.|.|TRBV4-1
CASSQGYREVEKLFF
TGCGCCAGCAGCCAAGGGTACAGGGAAGTCGAAAAACTGTTTTTT
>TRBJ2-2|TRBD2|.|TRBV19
CASSTTSGGNTGELFF
TGTGCCAGTAGTACGACTAGCGGGGGAAACACCGGGGAGCTGTTTTTT
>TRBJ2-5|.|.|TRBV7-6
CASSLRWSLRVQYF
TGTGCCAGCAGCTTAAGGTGGTCTTTACGGGTCCAGTACTTC